This T cell receptor (beta chain) was recorded in a study of graft-versus-host responses after intestinal transplantation. Study-wide background: Recipients got multivisceral, liver-intestinal, or isolated intestinal transplants. Study results and caveats: Detection of GvH clones occurred in recipient marrow, and some had their first appearance in ileum or blood.

Germline CDR1 and CDR2: SGHTS and YDEGEE. The ends lost 4 bases at V and 2 bases at J; junction bases unmatched: 7. CDR3 length: 16 residues. TCRdb keeps only in-frame clones here, not all; method: immunoSEQ multiplex PCR. The sample has about 20,000 clones, around nine tenths seen once. This clone is a singleton in its sample. The target antigen is unknown. The TCR comes from a human patient who received an intestinal transplant, so some T cells may come from the graft donor. The specimen comprised PBMCs, sampled around 230 days after intestinal transplant. The V call is TRBV5-8, the J call TRBJ2-3; 10 positions agree with TRBD2. CDR3 loop: CASSLGLAEITDTQYF. CDR3 coding DNA: TGTGCCAGCAGCCTCGGACTAGCGGAGATCACAGATACGCAGTATTTT.